This T cell receptor (beta chain) is drawn from a study of blood T cell repertoires in COVID-19. Study-wide background: Acute and convalescent COVID-19 specimens originated in the United States, Italy and Spain. PBMCs, B-cell-depleted T cells, or T cells were the source of the cDNA or gDNA that made up the material.

As originally analysed: Amplified reference gene primers provided the basis for estimating nucleated cell counts. Sequencing was performed with immunoSEQ multiplex PCR; in TCRdb, only in-frame clones are kept and a portion is missing. The V and J calls and the clone size are those of that table, but D and trimming were determined from the DNA. Seen here are around 67,000 clones, about nine tenths observed once, and the top ten hold around 7.9%. Germline CDR1 MDHEN, CDR2 SYDVKM. The length of the CDR3 is 15 residues. J was trimmed by 5 bases and V by 5 bases; bases with no gene match: 4. This receptor was obtained from a man aged 50-59 years with active COVID-19. Sequencing was carried out using peripheral blood. The genes are TRBV28 and TRBJ1-6, with 9 bases lining up with TRBD1. CDR3 nucleotides: TGTGCCAGCAGTCCCCGACAGGGGGATAATTCACCCCTCCACTTT. Translated: CASSPRQGDNSPLHF.